The 31 T cell receptor beta chains given below trace back to one sample, sequenced in a study of T cells in Graves' hyperthyroidism and ophthalmopathy. Regions amplified from RNA transcripts were the TCR beta CDR3 regions. HTBI primers were the set used in a first-round RT-PCR of the TCR CDR3. One entry per CDR3 protein, called by TCRdb with MiXCR from the multiplex PCR reads. The sample gives under 350,000 distinct CDR3 sequences, approximately 17% of which show up once; around 58% is in the top ten. The material sequenced was blood. The receptors shown here come from a woman aged 60-75 years with Graves' ophthalmopathy.

This clonotype was counted many times. The V gene is TRBV7-8, the J gene TRBJ2-5, with 13 bases aligning to TRBD2. The germline V gene has CDR1 SGHVS and CDR2 FQNEAQ. The length of the CDR3 is 16 residues. V was clipped by 4 bases and J by 4 bases; unmatched bases: 6. CDR3 in DNA: TGTGCCAGCAGCTCGCAACTAGCGGGAGGGTTAGAGACCCAGTACTTC. Encoded protein: CASSSQLAGGLETQYF.

The table lists this clonotype with a few counts. The chain is built from TRBV20-1 and TRBJ1-4; D remains ambiguous. The CDR3 runs to 14 residues. V lost 0 bases, J lost 7 bases, and 12 bases lay in between. The germline V gene encodes CDR1 DFQATT and CDR2 SNEGSKA (reference sequence). The CDR3 loop is CSARDQYAPEKLFF. CDR3 in DNA: TGCAGTGCTAGAGATCAATATGCCCCTGAAAAACTGTTTTTT.

This clonotype was counted between two and nine times. The CDR3 loop is CATSRDVAAGATGELFF. CDR3 nucleotides: TGTGCCACCAGCAGAGATGTGGCAGCGGGAGCAACCGGGGAGCTGTTTTTT. This rearrangement joins TRBV15 to TRBJ2-2, with 8 bases aligning to TRBD2. Germline values: CDR1 LNHNV, CDR2 YYDKDF (reference sequence). The junction had 8 bases not matched to a gene; V was cut back by 0 bases and J by 5 bases. This CDR3 region has 17 residues.

This clonotype was recorded at least ten times. The V call is TRBV5-5, the J call TRBJ2-7, with 8 nucleotides matching TRBD1. V was clipped by 3 bases and J by 3 bases; unmatched bases: 8. This CDR3 comprises 15 residues. Per germline, CDR1 SGHKS and CDR2 YYEKEE (reference sequence). The DNA of the CDR3 is TGTGCCAGCAGCTCCCCTCCAGGGGGCAACTACGAGCAGTACTTC. The encoded protein is CASSSPPGGNYEQYF.

This clonotype was counted at least ten times. V is TRBV18 and J is TRBJ1-2, with 8 positions matching TRBD1. CDR3 length: 15 residues. Germline assignment: CDR1 KGHSH and CDR2 LQKENI. V was clipped by 5 bases and J by 3 bases; unmatched bases: 8. CDR3 coding DNA: TGTGCCAGCTCAACCGGACAGGGTCTAGACTATGGCTACACCTTC. Translation gives CASSTGQGLDYGYTF.

This clonotype was seen many times. The V call is TRBV29-1, the J call TRBJ2-7, with 13 bases lining up with TRBD2. In germline, CDR1 is SQVTM, CDR2 ANQGSEA. The J segment lost 2 bases and the V segment lost 4 bases, leaving 5 bases of the junction unmatched. The CDR3 runs 15 residues. For the CDR3, the DNA is TGCAGCGTTGCCGGGACTAGCGGGACCACCTACGAGCAGTACTTC. Its translation is CSVAGTSGTTYEQYF.

At least ten counts were recorded for this clonotype. The rearrangement joins TRBV20-1 to TRBJ1-4; possible D gene TRBD1, 5 bases. The V end was cut by 1 base, the J end by 5 bases, with 20 bases between. The CDR3 totals 17 residues. The germline CDR1 and CDR2 sequences are DFQATT and SNEGSKA (reference sequence). This CDR3 is CSARGPVTAPGNEKLFF. The CDR3 region has the DNA TGCAGTGCTAGAGGCCCTGTGACAGCACCTGGGAATGAAAAACTGTTTTTT.

This clonotype was seen a handful of times. The rearrangement links TRBV3-1 to TRBJ2-2, with 15 bases that match TRBD2. V lost 4 bases to trimming and J lost 4 bases; unmatched junction nucleotides: 7. CDR1 is LGHDT and CDR2 is YNNKEL in the germline V gene (reference sequence). This CDR3 contains 18 residues. CDR3 coding DNA: TGTGCCAGCAGCCTCCGGACTAGCGGGAGGGCCCCCACCGGGGAGCTGTTTTTT. It yields the protein CASSLRTSGRAPTGELFF.

This clonotype appeared a few times. The chain has TRBV6-5 and TRBJ2-1; D possibly corresponds to TRBD1 (6 bases). From germline, CDR1 is MNHEY and CDR2 SVGAGI. This CDR3 has 14 amino acids. Trimming cost V 2 bases and J 9 bases, with 14 bases left between them. The CDR3 bases are TGTGCCAGCAGTTACATAACAGGGTCCGGTGAGCAGTTCTTC. The encoded protein is CASSYITGSGEQFF.

The chain recombines TRBV6-1 with TRBJ2-2; 10 bases agree with TRBD2. The ends lost 8 bases at V and 7 bases at J; junction bases unmatched: 1. Germline CDR1 reads MNHNS; CDR2 reads SASEGT. The CDR3 covers 12 residues. The CDR3 nucleotides are TGTGCCAGCGAGCGGGGGGGCGGGGAGCTGTTTTTT. Translated: CASERGGGELFF.

The rearrangement links TRBV18 to TRBJ2-3, with TRBD2 matching over 7 bases. The CDR3 runs to 14 residues. The junction had 4 bases not matched to a gene; V was cut back by 3 bases and J by 4 bases. Germline V gene sequence: CDR1 KGHSH, CDR2 LQKENI. The CDR3 is CASSPGRGADTQYF. CDR3 DNA sequence: TGTGCCAGCTCACCGGGACGGGGGGCAGATACGCAGTATTTT.

In this sample, this clonotype turned up many times. The chain uses TRBV11-2 and TRBJ2-3; 10 nucleotides align to TRBD2. There are 15 residues in the CDR3. V trimming: 4 bases; J trimming: 1 base; junction bases outside the gene matches: 2. Germline CDR1 SGHAT, CDR2 FQNNGV. The CDR3 DNA sequence: TGTGCCAGCAGCTCGAGCGGGGGGGGCACAGATACGCAGTATTTT. Translated, it gives CASSSSGGGTDTQYF.

This clonotype was observed at least ten times. The CDR3 loop is CSASRRDGETQYF. DNA for the CDR3: TGCAGTGCTAGTCGCAGAGACGGGGAGACCCAGTACTTC. J is TRBJ2-5 and V is TRBV20-1; the D is unclear. Germline V lookup: CDR1 DFQATT, CDR2 SNEGSKA (reference sequence). This CDR3 has 13 amino acids. V dropped 3 bases and J dropped 5 bases, with 13 bases sitting between them.

Comments on this clonotype: One junction end disagrees with the germline gene, perhaps due to a read error. The V call is TRBV5-4, the J call TRBJ2-2, with 8 bases matching TRBD1. The better agreement between TRBJ1-1 and the DNA end casts doubt on the J call. The germline gives CDR1 SGHNT, CDR2 YYREEE (reference sequence). The CDR3 contains 14 residues. CDR3 sequence (DNA): TGTGCCAGCAGCGGGACAGGAGGACGGACTGGAGCTTTCTTT. It codes for CASSGTGGRTGAFF.

In its sample, this clonotype was seen a few times. The rearrangement joins TRBV10-3 to TRBJ1-5; D ambiguous. In germline, CDR1 is ENHRY, CDR2 SYGVKD. Trimming removed 6 bases from V and 6 bases from J, with 18 bases in between. The CDR3 has 15 residues. The CDR3 nucleotides are TGTGCCATCAGGGAAAGGGTACAGCCGGGTCAGCCCCAGCATTTT. Amino acid sequence: CAIRERVQPGQPQHF.

This clonotype was observed a handful of times. The chain has TRBV4-1 and TRBJ1-2; D not certain. Trimming stripped 4 bases from V and 0 bases from J, with 12 bases between. The CDR3 has 15 amino acids. CDR1 is MGHRA and CDR2 is YSYEKL in the germline V gene. The CDR3 protein is CASSRTERPNYGYTF. CDR3 DNA sequence: TGCGCCAGCAGCCGGACCGAGAGACCTAACTATGGCTACACCTTC.

This clonotype was counted only a few times. The rearrangement links TRBV12-3 or TRBV12-4 to TRBJ2-1; 8 nucleotides match TRBD1. The CDR3 is made up of 15 amino acids. The V segment lost 2 bases and the J segment 7 bases; nucleotides outside the gene matches: 7. The CDR3 DNA is TGTGCCAGCAGTTTAAACCGGGACAGGTTAAATGAGCAGTTCTTC. Translating it yields CASSLNRDRLNEQFF.

This clonotype was found many times. This rearrangement joins TRBV7-2 to TRBJ2-5, with TRBD2 matching over 8 bases. This CDR3 contains 13 residues. Germline loops: CDR1 SGHTA, CDR2 FQGNSA. V was pared by 4 bases and J by 2 bases, with 0 bases of the junction left unmatched. The CDR3 protein is CASSSSGQETQYF. CDR3 bases: TGTGCCAGCAGCTCTAGCGGGCAAGAGACCCAGTACTTC.

In its sample, this clonotype was seen many times. This sequence joins TRBV14 and TRBJ1-1; D unclear. V shed 5 bases and J shed 1 base, with 8 bases lying between them. In germline, CDR1 is SGHDN, CDR2 FVKESK. This CDR3 comprises 13 residues. Here the CDR3 reads CASSFLPNTEAFF. CDR3 nucleotides: TGTGCCAGCAGCTTTCTTCCGAACACTGAAGCTTTCTTT.

This clonotype was observed many times. The chain combines TRBV5-1 with TRBJ1-6; 8 bases match TRBD1. V trimming: 6 bases; J trimming: 12 bases; junction bases outside the gene matches: 11. This CDR3 spans 14 amino acids. Germline CDR1 is SGHRS and CDR2 is YFSETQ. The CDR3 DNA reads TGCGCCAGCAAAGGACAGGGCCCTGGGGGACCCCTCCACTTT. It encodes CASKGQGPGGPLHF.

CDR3 protein: CSARVGTDVGNYGYTF. In DNA, the CDR3 is TGCAGTGCTAGAGTAGGGACTGACGTCGGTAACTATGGCTACACCTTC. The J gene is TRBJ1-2, the V gene TRBV20-1; D perhaps matches TRBD1 (5 bases). The germline V and J ends were trimmed by 1 base and 1 base, with 16 bases remaining between them. Germline V lookup: CDR1 DFQATT, CDR2 SNEGSKA (reference sequence). This CDR3 comprises 16 residues.

In this sample, this clonotype turned up many times. This chain links TRBV5-1 with TRBJ1-1; D is uncertain. The V end lost 0 bases, the J end lost 0 bases, and 18 bases lay between the germline ends. The CDR3 is made up of 18 amino acids. The V gene's germline CDR1 is SGHRS and CDR2 YFSETQ. The CDR3 DNA is TGCGCCAGCAGCTTGGGTATATTGGCACTTCACATGAACACTGAAGCTTTCTTT. Translation: CASSLGILALHMNTEAFF.

The rearrangement links TRBV7-9 to TRBJ2-7; 11 nucleotides align to TRBD2. This CDR3 spans 13 amino acids. The germline V gene encodes CDR1 SEHNR and CDR2 FQNEAQ (reference sequence). Trimming at V came to 11 bases and at J to 3 bases, leaving 6 bases not matched to a gene. The CDR3 loop is CAGGGLADYEQYF. As DNA, the CDR3 is TGTGCCGGGGGGGGACTAGCGGACTACGAGCAGTACTTC.

This clonotype was counted between two and nine times. J is TRBJ1-3 and V is TRBV6-1; D call uncertain. CDR1 and CDR2 (germline): MNHNS, SASEGT. The CDR3 contains 16 residues. Trimming removed 4 bases from V and 0 bases from J, with 13 bases in between. As DNA, the CDR3 is TGTGCCAGCAGTGCGAGGGAGCACCTCTCTGGAAACACCATATATTTT. Its protein product is CASSAREHLSGNTIYF.

In its sample, this clonotype was seen a few times. This sequence joins TRBV19 and TRBJ2-3; TRBD1 might be the D (5 bases). Trimming stripped 6 bases from V and 0 bases from J, with 7 bases between. CDR1 and CDR2 from the germline V gene are LNHDA and SQIVND (reference sequence). The CDR3 runs to 13 residues. CDR3 in DNA: TGTGCCAGTAGGGCAGGGAGCACAGATACGCAGTATTTT. This translates into CASRAGSTDTQYF. Variable domain in full (rest from reference TRBV19 and TRBJ2-3): DGGITQSPKYLFRKEGQNVTLSCEQNLNHDAMYWYRQDPGQGLRLIYYSQIVNDFQKGDIAEGYSVSREKKESFPLTVTSAQKNPTAFYLCASRAGSTDTQYFGPGTRLTVL.

This clonotype was seen at least ten times. The chain is built from TRBV20-1 and TRBJ2-3, with TRBD2 matching 8 bases. The CDR3 length is 14 residues. V lost 5 bases to trimming and J lost 2 bases; unmatched junction nucleotides: 6. Germline V lookup: CDR1 DFQATT, CDR2 SNEGSKA (reference sequence). CDR3: CSALLAGNTDTQYF. CDR3 in DNA: TGCAGTGCTTTGTTAGCGGGAAACACAGATACGCAGTATTTT.

This clonotype occurred many times. The rearrangement links TRBV11-2 to TRBJ2-1; 9 bases map to TRBD1. The germline CDR1 and CDR2 sequences are SGHAT and FQNNGV. The CDR3 consists of 15 residues. V shed 2 bases and J 6 bases; nucleotides not matched to a gene: 5. The CDR3 DNA sequence: TGTGCCAGCAGCTTACCGGGACAGGGAAGCAATGAGCAGTTCTTC. Translating it yields CASSLPGQGSNEQFF.

About this clonotype: Its ends do not fully match the called genes, so a read error is possible. The rearrangement uses TRBV10-3 and TRBJ2-7; unclear D gene. This CDR3 is 15 amino acids long. The germline gives CDR1 ENHRY, CDR2 SYGVKD. The DNA of the CDR3 is TGTGCCGTCAGTGGGAAAACTATTTCCTCCTACGAGCAGTACTTC. Residues: CAVSGKTISSYEQYF.

This clonotype was observed a handful of times. V and J are TRBV7-9 and TRBJ2-2, with D hard to call. CDR1 and CDR2 from the germline V gene are SEHNR and FQNEAQ (reference sequence). Between the trimmed V and J ends, which lost 7 bases and 0 bases, there was a span of 15 bases. The CDR3 length is 16 residues. The CDR3 region is CASTDQTAANTGELFF. For the CDR3, the DNA is TGTGCCAGCACCGACCAGACGGCCGCGAACACCGGGGAGCTGTTTTTT.

This clonotype was detected only a few times. The chain uses TRBV4-3 and TRBJ2-1; no clear D gene. This CDR3 region has 15 residues. Germline CDR1 and CDR2: LGHNA and YSLEER. Trimming stripped 0 bases from V and 8 bases from J, with 14 bases between. CDR3 amino acids: CASSQDEEILDEQFF. The CDR3 DNA is TGCGCCAGCAGCCAAGACGAGGAGATCCTAGATGAGCAGTTCTTC.

Many counts were recorded for this clonotype. The rearrangement joins TRBV28 to TRBJ2-1; possible D gene TRBD2, 5 bases. Trimming took off 3 bases at V and 4 bases at J, with 10 bases between the two ends. This CDR3 has 14 amino acids. CDR1 and CDR2 from the germline V gene are MDHEN and SYDVKM. The CDR3 sequence: CASSLGELYNEQFF. The CDR3 bases are TGTGCCAGCAGTTTGGGAGAGTTGTACAATGAGCAGTTCTTC.